The present T cell receptor beta chain was sequenced within a study of OX40 agonist ivuxolimab in advanced cancers. Regarding the research as a whole: Ivuxolimab, which targeted the costimulatory receptor OX40 (CD134), was an agonistic, fully human IgG2 monoclonal antibody. Intravenous ivuxolimab was administered to patients every 2 weeks at six dose levels: 0.01, 0.1, 0.3, 1.5, 3 and 10 mg/kg. Among the approximately 50 dose-escalation patients, approximately 20 had hepatocellular carcinoma, 15 or so melanoma, 9 renal cell carcinoma and 9 head and neck cancer. In the dose-escalation cohort, more than 80% of patients were male, and the mean age was approximately 60 years with a range of about 23 to 79. Prior anti-PD-1, anti-PD-L1 or anti-CTLA-4 therapy was permitted, and approximately 39% of dose-escalation patients had received checkpoint inhibitors. Partial responses were achieved by three dose-escalation patients, of whom one had hepatocellular carcinoma and two had cutaneous melanoma. The purpose of peripheral TCRbeta sequencing was to test whether ivuxolimab changed TCR sequence diversity and led to clonal T-cell expansion. The monotherapy dose-escalation portion (N of about 50 patients) of the phase I ivuxolimab trial is reported in the paper.

This clone has just one count. The antigen this receptor binds is unknown. Nothing much larger sits one base from this clone, and base qualities are not available. Per the germline V gene (reference sequence), SGHNT is the CDR1 and YYREEE is the CDR2. The junction carries 7 bases between V and J, which are trimmed by 0 bases and 1 base respectively. The CDR3 starts with the cysteine, ends with the phenylalanine, and has 15 residues. Kept here is only the CDR3 DNA, which spans 45 bases and is read in frame from base 1. Points the paper makes about the study in general: Which antigens the clonally expanded peripheral T cells were specific for was not determined. Low levels of normalized T-cell clonal expansion were also seen in some patients who did not respond. On average, CD8+ T cells showed more expanded clones than CD4+ T cells after ivuxolimab. At doses of 0.1 to 3.0 mg/kg, clonal expansion of both CD4+ and CD8+ T cells in blood was seen between baseline and week 6. In the 0.1-3.0 mg/kg groups, partial responders were among the patients with the lowest normalized peripheral clonal expansion, particularly in CD8+ T cells.

Genomic DNA was isolated from the sorted cells so that the TCRbeta CDR3 region could be sequenced. The immunoSEQ Assay was used to sequence the TCRbeta CDR3 regions. Imported from immuneACCESS, the table was reduced by TCRdb to in-frame sequences with V and J called. These copies leave out some clones; in studies compared against another copy, an unresolved V gene accounts for under half, and the cause of the remainder is not known. The sample yields tens of thousands of clones; roughly 86% were counted once. Roughly 2.7% of the sample is taken by the ten largest. Patients with autoimmune disease history or receiving systemic immunosuppression were excluded from the trial. Peripheral blood for TCR sequencing was drawn from every dose cohort at baseline, at cycle 4 day 1 and at cycle 7 day 1. Samples came from an open-label, multicenter, first-in-human phase I dose-escalation trial of ivuxolimab. Adults with locally advanced or metastatic head and neck squamous cell, hepatocellular, melanoma or renal cell carcinoma were enrolled in the trial. Before TCR sequencing, CD4+ T cells and CD8+ T cells were sorted from peripheral blood as separate populations.

Here the sequenced sample was CD4+ or CD8+ T cells sorted from blood, taken in a trial of the OX40 agonist ivuxolimab. The chain joins TRBV5-4 to TRBJ1-4; TRBD1 could be the D gene, as 5 bases match. The sequence came from an adult with an advanced solid tumor such as melanoma, head and neck, liver or kidney cancer. CDR3 region: CASSLDGGTNEKLFF. The DNA sequence is TGTGCCAGCAGCTTGGATGGGGGAACTAATGAAAAACTGTTTTTT.